This T cell receptor beta chain was observed in a study of immune cell composition in non-small cell lung cancer. Study observations and caveats: It was not proven that tumour-reactive clones equal dominant tumour-associated clones. Clones >0.5% enriched in tumour were rarer in adenocarcinoma (approximately 33%) than squamous (roughly 75%). Lung adenocarcinomas had lower top 10 clone scores and clonality than squamous tumours.

The V end lost 6 bases, the J end lost 2 bases, and 8 bases lay between the germline ends. The CDR3 is 12 amino acids. Looked up from germline, CDR1 is SNHLY and CDR2 is FYNNEI. The assay was immunoSEQ multiplex PCR, and TCRdb's table has in-frame clones only and misses some. The sample consists of over a thousand clones, 69% of them appearing once. A note on this clone: What it binds is not known.

This TCR was sampled from a human donor with non-small cell lung cancer. Sequencing used lung tumor tissue. The chain is built from TRBV2 and TRBJ2-7, with D possibly TRBD2 on 5 matching bases. The CDR3 coding sequence is TGTGCCAGCAGGGGAGCTCCCTACGAGCAGTACTTC. Translation gives CASRGAPYEQYF. The complete variable domain, with remaining parts taken from reference TRBV2 and TRBJ2-7, reads EPEVTQTPSHQVTQMGQEVILRCVPISNHLYFYWYRQILGQKVEFLVSFYNNEISEKSEIFDDQFSVERPDGSNFTLKIRSTKLEDSAMYFCASRGAPYEQYFGPGTRLTVT.